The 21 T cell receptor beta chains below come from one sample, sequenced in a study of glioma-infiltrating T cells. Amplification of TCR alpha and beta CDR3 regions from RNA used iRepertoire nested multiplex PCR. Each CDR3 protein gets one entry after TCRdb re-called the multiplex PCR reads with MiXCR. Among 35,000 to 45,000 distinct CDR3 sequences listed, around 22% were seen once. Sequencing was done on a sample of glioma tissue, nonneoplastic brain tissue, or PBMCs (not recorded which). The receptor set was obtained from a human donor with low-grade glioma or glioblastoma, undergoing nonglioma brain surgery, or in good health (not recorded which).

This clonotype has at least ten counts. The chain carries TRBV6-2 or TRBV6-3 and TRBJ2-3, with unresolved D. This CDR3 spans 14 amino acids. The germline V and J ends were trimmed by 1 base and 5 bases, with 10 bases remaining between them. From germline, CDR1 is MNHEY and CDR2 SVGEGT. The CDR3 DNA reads TGTGCCAGCAGTTACTTGTTAGTACGAGATACGCAGTATTTT. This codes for CASSYLLVRDTQYF.

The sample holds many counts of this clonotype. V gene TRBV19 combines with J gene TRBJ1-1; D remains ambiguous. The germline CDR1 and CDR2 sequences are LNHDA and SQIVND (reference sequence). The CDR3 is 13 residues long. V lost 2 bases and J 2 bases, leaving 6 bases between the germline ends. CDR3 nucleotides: TGTGCCAGTAGTATAAAAGGAAACACTGAAGCTTTCTTT. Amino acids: CASSIKGNTEAFF.

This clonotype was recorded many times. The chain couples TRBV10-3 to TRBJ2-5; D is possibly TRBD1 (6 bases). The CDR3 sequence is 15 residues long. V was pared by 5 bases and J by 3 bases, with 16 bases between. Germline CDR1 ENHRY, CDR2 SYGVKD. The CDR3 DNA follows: TGTGCCATCAGTAACGATAGGACAGAGAAAGAGACCCAGTACTTC. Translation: CAISNDRTEKETQYF.

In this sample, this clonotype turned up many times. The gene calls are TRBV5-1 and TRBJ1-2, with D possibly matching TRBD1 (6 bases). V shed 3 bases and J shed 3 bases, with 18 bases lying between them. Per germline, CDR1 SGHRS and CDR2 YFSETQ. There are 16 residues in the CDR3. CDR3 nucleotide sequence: TGCGCCAGCAGCTCCCTACCCAGGGGCTACCACTATGGCTACACCTTC. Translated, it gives CASSSLPRGYHYGYTF.

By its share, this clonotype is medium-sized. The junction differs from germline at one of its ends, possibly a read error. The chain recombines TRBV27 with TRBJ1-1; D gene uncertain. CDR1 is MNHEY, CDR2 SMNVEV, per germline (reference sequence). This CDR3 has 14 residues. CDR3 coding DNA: TGTGCCAGCAGTGGCATCCGGTCGAACACTGGAGCTTTCTTT. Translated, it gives CASSGIRSNTGAFF.

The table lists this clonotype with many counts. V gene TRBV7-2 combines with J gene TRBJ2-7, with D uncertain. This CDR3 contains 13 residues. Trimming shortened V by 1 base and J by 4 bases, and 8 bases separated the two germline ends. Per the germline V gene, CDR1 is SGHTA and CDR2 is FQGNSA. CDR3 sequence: CASSLGSEYEQYF. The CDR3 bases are TGTGCCAGCAGCTTAGGCAGCGAATACGAGCAGTACTTC.

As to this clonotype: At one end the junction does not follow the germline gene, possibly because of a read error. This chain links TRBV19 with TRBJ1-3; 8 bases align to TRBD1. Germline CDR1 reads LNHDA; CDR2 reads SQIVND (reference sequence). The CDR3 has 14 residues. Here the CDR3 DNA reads TGTGTCAGTAGTATACAGGGGGCTGGAAACACCATATATTTT. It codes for CVSSIQGAGNTIYF.

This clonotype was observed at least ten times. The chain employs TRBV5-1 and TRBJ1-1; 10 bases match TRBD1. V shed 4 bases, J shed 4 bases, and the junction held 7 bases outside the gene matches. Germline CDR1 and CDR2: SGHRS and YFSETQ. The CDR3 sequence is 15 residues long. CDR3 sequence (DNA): TGCGCCAGCAGCCCTAGACAGGGGGCGACCACTGAAGCTTTCTTT. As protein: CASSPRQGATTEAFF. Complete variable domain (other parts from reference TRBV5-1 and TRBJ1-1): KAGVTQTPRYLIKTRGQQVTLSCSPISGHRSVSWYQQTPGQGLQFLFEYFSETQRNKGNFPGRFSGRQFSNSRSEMNVSTLELGDSALYLCASSPRQGATTEAFFGQGTRLTVV.

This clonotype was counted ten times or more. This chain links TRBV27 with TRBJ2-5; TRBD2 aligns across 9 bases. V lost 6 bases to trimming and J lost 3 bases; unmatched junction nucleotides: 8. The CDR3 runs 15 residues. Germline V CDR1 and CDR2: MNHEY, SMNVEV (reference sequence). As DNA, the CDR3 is TGTGCCAGCAGATCCCGGCGGGGGGGTAAAGAGACCCAGTACTTC. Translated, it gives CASRSRRGGKETQYF.

CDR3 residues: CASSAASGIPYEQYF. CDR3 nucleotides: TGTGCCAGCAGCGCTGCTAGCGGGATCCCCTACGAGCAGTACTTC. J is TRBJ2-7 and V is TRBV5-6; TRBD2 agrees at 9 bases. Germline loops: CDR1 SGHDT, CDR2 YYEEEE. The CDR3 length is 15 residues. V lost 4 bases to trimming and J lost 2 bases; unmatched junction nucleotides: 7.

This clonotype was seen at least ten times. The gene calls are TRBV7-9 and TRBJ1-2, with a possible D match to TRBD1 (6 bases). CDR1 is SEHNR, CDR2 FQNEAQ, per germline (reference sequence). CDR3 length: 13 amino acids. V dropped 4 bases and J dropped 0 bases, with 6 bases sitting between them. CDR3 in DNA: TGTGCCAGCAGCTCAGGGGCTAACTATGGCTACACCTTC. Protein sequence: CASSSGANYGYTF. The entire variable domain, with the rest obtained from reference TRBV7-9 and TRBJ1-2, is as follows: DTGVSQNPRHKITKRGQNVTFRCDPISEHNRLYWYRQTLGQGPEFLTYFQNEAQLEKSRLLSDRFSAERPKGSFSTLEIQRTEQGDSAMYLCASSSGANYGYTFGSGTRLTVV.

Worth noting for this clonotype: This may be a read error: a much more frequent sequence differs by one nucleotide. CDR3 residues: CARRTTEQETQYF. CDR3 bases: TGTGCCAGAAGAACGACAGAACAAGAGACCCAGTACTTC. The chain employs TRBV11-2 and TRBJ2-5, with D possibly matching TRBD1 (5 bases). There are 13 residues in the CDR3. Germline loops: CDR1 SGHAT, CDR2 FQNNGV. V lost 9 bases to trimming and J lost 2 bases, with 13 bases between them.

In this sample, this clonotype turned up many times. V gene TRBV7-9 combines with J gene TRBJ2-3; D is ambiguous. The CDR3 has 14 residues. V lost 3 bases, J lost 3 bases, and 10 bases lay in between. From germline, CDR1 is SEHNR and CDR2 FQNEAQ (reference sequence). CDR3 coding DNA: TGTGCCAGCAGCTTTAGTACGGAGACAGATACGCAGTATTTT. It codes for CASSFSTETDTQYF.

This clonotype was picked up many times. CDR3 sequence (DNA): TGCAGTGCTAGGCGACCGGGACAGACGATCTACGAGCAGTACTTC. Protein sequence: CSARRPGQTIYEQYF. The chain couples TRBV20-1 to TRBJ2-7; 7 bases fit TRBD1. Germline V gives CDR1 DFQATT, CDR2 SNEGSKA (reference sequence). Losses at the gene ends were 3 bases for V and 3 bases for J; bases not matched to a gene: 11. The CDR3 loop spans 15 amino acids.

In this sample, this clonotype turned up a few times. This CDR3 reads CASSFLMGVGQFF. The DNA of the CDR3 is TGTGCCAGCAGCTTTCTTATGGGGGTAGGGCAGTTCTTC. This chain connects TRBV7-3 to TRBJ2-1; possibly TRBD1 or TRBD2 for D (5 bases each). The CDR3 runs 13 residues. CDR1 and CDR2 from the germline V gene are SGHTA and FQGTGA. V was shortened by 3 bases and J by 12 bases, with 15 bases between the two germline ends. Combining the CDR3 with reference TRBV7-3 and TRBJ2-1 gives the whole variable domain GAGVSQTPSNKVTEKGKYVELRCDPISGHTALYWYRQSLGQGPEFLIYFQGTGAADDSGLPNDRFFAVRPEGSVSTLKIQRTERGDSAVYLCASSFLMGVGQFFGPGTRLTVL.

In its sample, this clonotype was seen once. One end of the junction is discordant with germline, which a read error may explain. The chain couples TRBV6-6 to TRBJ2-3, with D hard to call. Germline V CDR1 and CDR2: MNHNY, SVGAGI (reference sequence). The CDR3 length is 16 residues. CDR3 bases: TGTGCCAGCAGTTACGAGGTGGTGTCGGGCACGGATACGCAGTATTTT. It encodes CASSYEVVSGTDTQYF.

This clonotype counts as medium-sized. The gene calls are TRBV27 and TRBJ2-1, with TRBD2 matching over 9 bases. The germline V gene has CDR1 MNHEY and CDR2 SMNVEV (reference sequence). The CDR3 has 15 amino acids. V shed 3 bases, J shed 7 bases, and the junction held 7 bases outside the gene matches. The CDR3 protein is CASSFFAGGPNEQFF. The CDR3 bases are TGTGCCAGCAGTTTTTTTGCGGGGGGGCCGAATGAGCAGTTCTTC.

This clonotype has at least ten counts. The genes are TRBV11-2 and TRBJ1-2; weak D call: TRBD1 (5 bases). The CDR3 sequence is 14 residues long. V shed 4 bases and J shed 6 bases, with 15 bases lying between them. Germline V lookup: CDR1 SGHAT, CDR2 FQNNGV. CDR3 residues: CASSSLTGGNGYTF. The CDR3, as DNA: TGTGCCAGCAGCTCATTAACTGGGGGAAATGGCTACACCTTC.

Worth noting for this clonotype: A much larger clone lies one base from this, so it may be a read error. DNA for the CDR3: TGTTCCAGCAGTTTAGCGGACGTGAAAATCAATGAGCAGTTCTTC. Protein sequence: CSSSLADVKINEQFF. This chain links TRBV12-3 or TRBV12-4 with TRBJ2-1; a possible D gene is TRBD2 (6 bases). CDR3 length: 15 residues.

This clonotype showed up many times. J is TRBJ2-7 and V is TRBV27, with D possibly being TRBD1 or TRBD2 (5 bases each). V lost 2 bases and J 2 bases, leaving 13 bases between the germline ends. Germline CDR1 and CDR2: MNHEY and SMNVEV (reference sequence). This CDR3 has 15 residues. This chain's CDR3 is CASSLRDGEPYEQYF. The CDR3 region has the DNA TGTGCCAGCAGTTTACGGGACGGTGAACCCTACGAGCAGTACTTC.

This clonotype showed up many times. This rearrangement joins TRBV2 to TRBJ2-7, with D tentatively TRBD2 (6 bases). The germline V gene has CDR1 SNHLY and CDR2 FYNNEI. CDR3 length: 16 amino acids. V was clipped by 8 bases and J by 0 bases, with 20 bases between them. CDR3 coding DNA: TGTGCCAGCTCACATCAGGAGGGGACCCCCTCCTACGAGCAGTACTTC. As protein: CASSHQEGTPSYEQYF.